Shown below are 20 T cell receptor beta chains from a single sample sequenced in a study of shared clonotypes between healthy human individuals. Repertoires were generated with immunoSEQ multiplex PCR, while TCRdb's copy carries only in-frame clones and drops some. In the table there are under 300,000 clones, approximately 65% of which are singletons. The sample consisted of memory CD4+ T cells sorted from blood. Regarding subset: CD45RA-negative fraction. The receptor source for this set is a man aged 25-45 years in good health.

Concerning this clone: Within the sample, other DNA sequences also encode this same CDR3. This chain uses TRBV7-2 with TRBJ1-3; 7 bases map to TRBD1. Germline V CDR1 and CDR2: SGHTA, FQGNSA. This CDR3 spans 14 amino acids. Trimming at V came to 5 bases and at J to 2 bases, leaving 3 bases not matched to a gene. The CDR3 nucleotides are TGTGCCAGCAGCGGAGACAGGGCTGGAAACACCATATATTTT. Translated, it gives CASSGDRAGNTIYF.

The gene calls are TRBV28 and TRBJ2-5, with a possible D match to TRBD2 (7 bases). The germline CDR1 and CDR2 sequences are MDHEN and SYDVKM. This CDR3 spans 13 amino acids. The V gene lost 8 bases and the J gene lost 3 bases, with 13 bases spanning the gap. This CDR3 is CASREAGEETQYF. CDR3 DNA sequence: TGTGCCAGCCGGGAGGCAGGGGAAGAGACCCAGTACTTC.

This clone was picked up a small number of times. The chain recombines TRBV5-1 with TRBJ2-7, with a tentative D call TRBD2 (6 bases). This CDR3 has 22 residues. V was trimmed by 2 bases and J by 5 bases, leaving 38 bases between them. Per the germline V gene, CDR1 is SGHRS and CDR2 is YFSETQ. The CDR3 region has the DNA TGCGCCAGCAGCTTTTCAACCCCGGGACTGGGGGTTCTTAGAGCGTATTCGGACGAGCAGTACTTC. Translating it yields CASSFSTPGLGVLRAYSDEQYF.

The V gene is TRBV11-2, the J gene TRBJ2-2; D unclear. The V gene lost 8 bases and the J gene lost 0 bases, with 10 bases spanning the gap. CDR3 length: 14 residues. Germline loops: CDR1 SGHAT, CDR2 FQNNGV. CDR3 sequence: CASQRRANTGELFF. The CDR3 DNA reads TGTGCCAGCCAGAGACGAGCGAACACCGGGGAGCTGTTTTTT.

This clone was seen a few times. This chain links TRBV27 with TRBJ1-1; no definite D call. The V and J ends lost 0 bases and 0 bases respectively, with 5 bases between them. The CDR3 loop spans 14 amino acids. Germline V gene sequence: CDR1 MNHEY, CDR2 SMNVEV (reference sequence). In DNA form, the CDR3 reads TGTGCCAGCAGTTTATCGGCGTTGAACACTGAAGCTTTCTTT. This gives the protein CASSLSALNTEAFF.

The genes are TRBV5-8 and TRBJ1-1; D remains unclear. V was clipped by 4 bases and J by 0 bases, with 10 bases between them. CDR1 is SGHTS and CDR2 is YDEGEE in the germline V gene. This CDR3 has 14 amino acids. CDR3 residues: CASSIWTVNTEAFF. CDR3 coding DNA: TGTGCCAGCAGCATCTGGACGGTGAACACTGAAGCTTTCTTT.

The J gene is TRBJ1-2, the V gene TRBV5-1, with D perhaps TRBD1 (5 bases). Germline CDR1 SGHRS, CDR2 YFSETQ. This CDR3 contains 14 residues. Trimming stripped 7 bases from V and 4 bases from J, with 17 bases between. The CDR3 DNA is TGCGCCAGCGCCCTCGGAGGGGCGCGCTATGGCTACACCTTC. Translation: CASALGGARYGYTF.

V is TRBV5-6 and J is TRBJ2-2; D is unresolved. V was shortened by 2 bases and J by 7 bases, with 6 bases between the two germline ends. Per germline, CDR1 SGHDT and CDR2 YYEEEE. This CDR3 has 12 residues. This CDR3 is CASSLGFGELFF. The CDR3 DNA follows: TGTGCCAGCAGCTTAGGGTTCGGGGAGCTGTTTTTT.

V and J are TRBV4-2 and TRBJ2-1; D ambiguous. This CDR3 has 15 amino acids. Trimming took off 1 base at V and 6 bases at J, with 13 bases between the two ends. Germline lookup yields CDR1 LGHNA and CDR2 YNFKEQ. This CDR3 is CASSQVAVAVNEQFF. The CDR3 nucleotides read TGTGCCAGCAGCCAAGTTGCAGTCGCGGTCAATGAGCAGTTCTTC.

CDR3 loop: CASSRLPEGYEQYF. CDR3 bases: TGTGCCAGCAGTCGCCTGCCAGAGGGCTACGAGCAGTACTTC. V usage is TRBV6-5 and J usage is TRBJ2-7; D might be TRBD2 (5 bases). Between the trimmed V and J ends, which lost 5 bases and 3 bases, there was a span of 14 bases. CDR1 is MNHEY, CDR2 SVGAGI, per germline. This CDR3 has 14 amino acids.

The V call is TRBV5-1, the J call TRBJ2-7; D call uncertain. CDR1 is SGHRS and CDR2 is YFSETQ in the germline V gene. The CDR3 consists of 15 residues. V was cut by 4 bases and J by 0 bases, with 14 bases left in between. In nucleotides, the CDR3 is TGCGCCAGCAGCCCAACTGGAATCAGCTCCTACGAGCAGTACTTC. Protein: CASSPTGISSYEQYF.

This clone turned up a few times. CDR3 sequence reads: CASSFLSRDQGAFF. The CDR3 DNA reads as TGTGCCAGCAGCTTTCTCTCCAGGGATCAGGGAGCTTTCTTT. The V call is TRBV7-2, the J call TRBJ1-1, with D possibly matching TRBD1 (5 bases). CDR3 length equals 14 residues. In germline, CDR1 is SGHTA, CDR2 FQGNSA. V lost 3 bases, J lost 10 bases, and 18 bases lay in between.

The J gene is TRBJ2-3, the V gene TRBV5-5; D tentatively fits TRBD1 or TRBD2 (6 bases each). V gave up 2 bases and J gave up 2 bases, with 12 bases separating them. The CDR3 length is 15 residues. Germline V gene sequence: CDR1 SGHKS, CDR2 YYEKEE (reference sequence). The CDR3 DNA is TGTGCCAGCAGCTTTCTCTGGGGGGCCACAGATACGCAGTATTTT. Its translation is CASSFLWGATDTQYF.

This chain joins TRBV5-4 and TRBJ2-7; D is uncertain. Trimming took off 0 bases at V and 7 bases at J, with 11 bases between the two ends. This CDR3 has 13 amino acids. Germline-derived CDR1 and CDR2 are SGHNT and YYREEE (reference sequence). CDR3 sequence (DNA): TGTGCCAGCAGCTTGGGGGCCGACTGGGAGCAGTACTTC. Translation gives CASSLGADWEQYF.

V is TRBV7-2 and J is TRBJ2-2; possibly TRBD2 for D (6 bases). The germline V gene encodes CDR1 SGHTA and CDR2 FQGNSA. Trimming removed 2 bases at V and 7 bases at J, with 23 bases between. This CDR3 is 18 amino acids long. The CDR3 sequence is CASSLSVRGSPLDGELFF. In DNA, the CDR3 is TGTGCCAGCAGCTTATCGGTCCGGGGGTCCCCCCTCGACGGGGAGCTGTTTTTT.

This clone was observed a few times. The chain recombines TRBV9 with TRBJ2-7; 7 positions match TRBD1. Germline-derived CDR1 and CDR2 are SGDLS and YYNGEE. The CDR3 consists of 15 residues. The junction had 12 bases not matched to a gene; V was cut back by 3 bases and J by 6 bases. The CDR3 loop is CASSGEQGFLVEQYF. The CDR3 DNA reads as TGTGCCAGCAGCGGAGAACAGGGGTTTTTGGTCGAGCAGTACTTC.

The chain couples TRBV6-1 to TRBJ1-1, with D maybe TRBD1 (6 bases). CDR3 length: 15 amino acids. Trimming removed 3 bases from V and 5 bases from J, with 16 bases in between. CDR1 and CDR2 from the germline V gene are MNHNS and SASEGT. The CDR3 region is CASSELPGVGTEAFF. In DNA form, the CDR3 reads TGTGCCAGCAGTGAGTTGCCAGGGGTTGGAACTGAAGCTTTCTTT.

The chain couples TRBV4-1 to TRBJ2-5, with 10 nucleotides matching TRBD1. The V gene's germline CDR1 is MGHRA and CDR2 YSYEKL. The V gene end was trimmed by 1 base and the J gene end by 5 bases; junction bases not matched to a gene: 10. The CDR3 has 17 amino acids. As DNA, the CDR3 is TGCGCCAGCAGCCAAGTTGGCCGGGACAGGGGTGTCGAGACCCAGTACTTC. Residues: CASSQVGRDRGVETQYF.

Only a few counts were recorded for this clone. The same CDR3 is also encoded by other DNA sequences in this sample. This chain joins TRBV29-1 and TRBJ2-7; tentatively, D is TRBD1 (6 bases). V was clipped by 3 bases and J by 6 bases, with 9 bases between them. The CDR3 runs 11 residues. Germline CDR1 is SQVTM and CDR2 is ANQGSEA. The chain's CDR3 is CSVEGRGEQYF. The CDR3, as DNA: TGCAGCGTTGAGGGCAGGGGCGAGCAGTACTTC.

The chain is built from TRBV27 and TRBJ2-7; TRBD2 might be the D (7 bases). The CDR3 totals 18 residues. Germline V gene data show CDR1 as MNHEY and CDR2 as SMNVEV (reference sequence). V shed 5 bases and J shed 4 bases, with 27 bases lying between them. The CDR3 DNA is TGTGCCAGCAGTCCCCCCACGGGGGGACACTATCCCGTGTACGAGCAGTACTTC. As protein: CASSPPTGGHYPVYEQYF.